The 9 T cell receptor beta chains in this list originate from one sample, sequenced in a study of tumor-infiltrating lymphocytes in localized non-small cell lung cancer. Some clones are missing from TCRdb's copy, which holds only in-frame ones; the method was immunoSEQ multiplex PCR. In the table there are some 13,000 clones, 74% of which are singletons. The sequencing input was uninvolved lung tissue not adjacent to the tumor. The origin of the receptors is a human donor with non-small cell lung cancer.

This chain links TRBV7-2 with TRBJ2-7; unclear D gene. Germline V gene lookup returns CDR1 SGHTA and CDR2 FQGNSA. V was pared by 6 bases and J by 7 bases, with 10 bases between. CDR3 length: 11 amino acids. The CDR3 DNA sequence: TGTGCCAGCAGGTTCAATAGGGAGCAGTACTTC. It codes for CASRFNREQYF. Using reference TRBV7-2 and TRBJ2-7 for the parts outside the CDR3, the full variable domain is GAGVSQSPSNKVTEKGKDVELRCDPISGHTALYWYRQSLGQGLEFLIYFQGNSAPDKSGLPSDRFSAERTGGSVSTLTIQRTQQEDSAVYLCASRFNREQYFGPGTRLTVT.

The rearrangement uses TRBV27 and TRBJ2-3; D unclear. V shed 5 bases and J shed 6 bases, with 18 bases lying between them. The V gene's germline CDR1 is MNHEY and CDR2 SMNVEV (reference sequence). CDR3 length equals 15 residues. The CDR3 DNA is TGTGCCAGCAGTACCCAGGACCCAACCGCCGATACGCAGTATTTT. As protein: CASSTQDPTADTQYF.

The V call is TRBV30, the J call TRBJ2-1; 8 bases agree with TRBD1. Germline V lookup: CDR1 GTSNPN, CDR2 SVGIG (reference sequence). The J segment lost 13 bases and the V segment lost 0 bases, leaving 5 bases of the junction unmatched. This CDR3 spans 12 amino acids. CDR3 protein: CAWSVGQGAQFF. CDR3 bases: TGTGCCTGGAGTGTAGGTCAGGGGGCCCAGTTCTTC.

The CDR3 DNA is TGCAGCGTTCCCCGTCGGGGAGATAACTATGGCTACACCTTC. Protein product: CSVPRRGDNYGYTF. The chain couples TRBV29-1 to TRBJ1-2; D gene unclear. Trimming left V 5 bases short and J 1 base short, with 14 bases between. The CDR3 extends over 14 amino acids. Looked up from germline, CDR1 is SQVTM and CDR2 is ANQGSEA.

The chain employs TRBV30 and TRBJ2-2; possibly TRBD1 or TRBD2 for D (7 bases each). Trimming shortened V by 4 bases and J by 6 bases, and 9 bases separated the two germline ends. The CDR3 spans 12 residues. Germline CDR1 and CDR2: GTSNPN and SVGIG (reference sequence). The CDR3 loop reads CAWTGGAGELFF. CDR3 DNA sequence: TGTGCCTGGACAGGGGGGGCCGGGGAGCTGTTTTTT.

This sequence joins TRBV7-9 and TRBJ2-2; 8 bases match TRBD2. V shed 7 bases and J 5 bases; nucleotides not matched to a gene: 15. Per germline, CDR1 SEHNR and CDR2 FQNEAQ (reference sequence). This CDR3 has 17 residues. The CDR3 region is CASTPLGGRMDTGELFF. DNA for the CDR3: TGTGCCAGCACCCCTTTGGGCGGGAGGATGGATACCGGGGAGCTGTTTTTT.

The CDR3 is CASSRGQGNYNEQFF. The CDR3 nucleotides read TGCGCCAGCAGCCGGGGACAGGGCAACTACAATGAGCAGTTCTTC. This chain links TRBV5-1 with TRBJ2-1; TRBD1 agrees at 9 bases. The CDR3 runs 15 residues. CDR1 and CDR2 (germline): SGHRS, YFSETQ. Losses at the gene ends were 4 bases for V and 3 bases for J; bases not matched to a gene: 5. Complete variable domain (other parts from reference TRBV5-1 and TRBJ2-1): KAGVTQTPRYLIKTRGQQVTLSCSPISGHRSVSWYQQTPGQGLQFLFEYFSETQRNKGNFPGRFSGRQFSNSRSEMNVSTLELGDSALYLCASSRGQGNYNEQFFGPGTRLTVL.

V gene TRBV11-2 combines with J gene TRBJ2-3; 9 positions match TRBD2. The CDR3 is made up of 14 amino acids. J gave up 4 bases and V 5 bases, and 4 bases lay outside the gene matches. Germline V gives CDR1 SGHAT, CDR2 FQNNGV. CDR3 DNA sequence: TGTGCCAGCAGCCCGGGACTAGCAGCAGATACGCAGTATTTT. Its protein is CASSPGLAADTQYF.

The V gene is TRBV5-6, the J gene TRBJ2-4; TRBD2 agrees at 7 bases. The germline V gene has CDR1 SGHDT and CDR2 YYEEEE. CDR3 length equals 14 residues. Trimming cost V 6 bases and J 7 bases; bases outside gene matches: 10. In nucleotides, the CDR3 is TGTGCCAGCACCCCGCCCGGGAGGCGGAACATTCAGTACTTC. Its protein is CASTPPGRRNIQYF.